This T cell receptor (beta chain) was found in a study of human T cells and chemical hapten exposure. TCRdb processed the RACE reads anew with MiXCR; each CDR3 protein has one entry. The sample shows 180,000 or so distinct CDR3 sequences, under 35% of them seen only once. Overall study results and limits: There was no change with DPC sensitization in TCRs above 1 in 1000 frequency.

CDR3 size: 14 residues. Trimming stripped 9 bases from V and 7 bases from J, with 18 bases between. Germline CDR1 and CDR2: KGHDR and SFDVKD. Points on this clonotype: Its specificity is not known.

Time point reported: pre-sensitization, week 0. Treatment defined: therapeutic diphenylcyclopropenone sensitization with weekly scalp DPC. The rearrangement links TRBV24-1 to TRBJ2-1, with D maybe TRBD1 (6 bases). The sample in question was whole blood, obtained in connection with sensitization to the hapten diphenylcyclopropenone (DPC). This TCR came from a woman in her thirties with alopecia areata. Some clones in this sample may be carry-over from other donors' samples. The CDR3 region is CATSSTAGVNEQFF. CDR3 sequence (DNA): TGTGCCACCTCAAGCACGGCAGGGGTAAATGAGCAGTTCTTC.